The rows below give T cell receptor beta chains drawn from one sample of a study of memory CD4+ T cells and cytomegalovirus serostatus. TCRdb keeps only in-frame clones here, not all; method: immunoSEQ multiplex PCR. Among 54,000 or so clones, about 81% were seen once, and the ten largest hold more than 1%. The sequenced sample consisted of memory CD4+ T cells from blood. The receptor set was obtained from an adult in good health and CMV-seronegative. The CDR3 runs from the conserved cysteine through the conserved F or W. The D gene is left open where the match is weak. Clone size is not always given. Where it is, it says once, few, many or a class for expanded clones.

.	TRBV11-2	TRBJ2-7	TRBD2	TGTGCCAGCAGCCGGACCTTTGGGCGACGGACTAGTTACGAGCAGTACTTC	CASSRTFGRRTSYEQYF
.	TRBV19	TRBJ1-4	.	TGTGCCAGTAGGCTCCCGGGAACTAATGAAAAACTGTTTTTT	CASRLPGTNEKLFF
.	TRBV28	TRBJ1-3	.	TGTGCCAGCAGTCCCCCTGGACGTACCGTAATCTCTGGAAACACCATATATTTT	CASSPPGRTVISGNTIYF
.	TRBV28	TRBJ1-1	.	TGTGCCAGCAGTCTCAGACAGGTTTCTGGTGAAGCTTTCTTT	CASSLRQVSGEAFF
.	TRBV4-3	TRBJ2-3	.	TGCGCCAGCAGCTTGGACAGTACTAGCACAGATACGCAGTATTTT	CASSLDSTSTDTQYF
.	TRBV5-1	TRBJ1-4	TRBD1	TGCGCCAGCAGCCAAGGACAGGGGGCGGCAACTAATGAAAAACTGTTTTTT	CASSQGQGAATNEKLFF
.	TRBV29-1	TRBJ2-7	.	TGCAGCGTTAAAGTGGGTGGCAGTTTCTACGAGCAGTACTTC	CSVKVGGSFYEQYF
.	TRBV10-3	TRBJ2-5	.	TGTGCCACATACAGGGATGGAGGAGAGACCCAGTACTTC	CATYRDGGETQYF
.	TRBV7-9	TRBJ1-4	TRBD1	TGTGCCAGCAGCGTCCAGGGACAGGGCGGTAAAAAACTGTTTTTT	CASSVQGQGGKKLFF
.	TRBV7-3	TRBJ2-2	.	TGTGCCAGCAGCTTATGGCCAGGGACTCCAGCGAACACCGGGGAGCTGTTTTTT	CASSLWPGTPANTGELFF
.	TRBV9	TRBJ2-1	.	TGTGCCAGCAGCGTAGCTGGTTATTCCTACAATGAGCAGTTCTTC	CASSVAGYSYNEQFF
.	TRBV30	TRBJ2-4	.	TGTGCCTGGAGTGGGAGGGGAGACCTCAAAAACATTCAGTACTTC	CAWSGRGDLKNIQYF
.	TRBV11-2	TRBJ2-7	.	TGTGCCAGCAGCCGAATACCGGGACCGTATTCCTCCTACGAGCAGTACTTC	CASSRIPGPYSSYEQYF
.	TRBV11-3	TRBJ2-1	TRBD2	TGTGCCAGCAGATTAGGGACTAGCGGGAACAATGAGCAGTTCTTC	CASRLGTSGNNEQFF
once	TRBV6-1	TRBJ1-1	TRBD1	TGTGCCAGCAGTCTCCGACAGGGGGCGAGCACTGAAGCTTTCTTT	CASSLRQGASTEAFF
.	TRBV5-1	TRBJ1-2	.	TGCGCCAGCAGCCAGGGACGGGCTAACTATGGCTACACCTTC	CASSQGRANYGYTF
.	TRBV7-2	TRBJ1-2	.	TGTGCCAGCAGCTCGTGGACGGATAACTATGGCTACACCTTC	CASSSWTDNYGYTF
once	TRBV10-3	TRBJ1-2	.	TGTGCCATCAGTGAGTCTGTGGCCACATATGGCTACACCTTC	CAISESVATYGYTF
.	TRBV6-1	TRBJ2-1	TRBD2	TGTGCCAGCAGTGGCGAGCGGGAGGGATACAATGAGCAGTTCTTC	CASSGEREGYNEQFF
once	TRBV7-9	TRBJ2-1	TRBD1	TGTGCCAGCAGCTTGATCCCGGGACAGGGGGCGGAGAATGAGCAGTTCTTC	CASSLIPGQGAENEQFF
.	TRBV10-2	TRBJ1-1	.	TGCGCCAGCAGGGAAAACACTGAAGCTTTCTTT	CASRENTEAFF
once	TRBV19	TRBJ1-1	.	TGTGCCAGTAGTTCCAGACCCCCCAGTTATGAAGCTTTCTTT	CASSSRPPSYEAFF
.	TRBV23-1	TRBJ2-2	TRBD1	TGCGCCAGCAGTCAATCGGAGAAGAACAGGGGGCTCACCGGGGAGCTGTTTTTT	CASSQSEKNRGLTGELFF